This T cell receptor (beta chain) was sequenced for a study of identical twins. This clonotype was detected ten times or more. TCRdb reanalysed the 5' RACE reads using MiXCR and keeps one entry per CDR3 protein. The sample comprises approximately 890,000 distinct CDR3 sequences, about 12% of which are singletons, and about 1.5% rests with the top ten. The sample was also linked to a second study, of yellow fever vaccine responses in identical twins.

Sequenced material: PBMCs. The TCR comes from a woman younger than 30 in good health.

The CDR3 region is CASSHSDRANYGYTF. For the CDR3, the DNA is TGCGCCAGCAGCCACTCTGACAGAGCTAACTATGGCTACACCTTC. The chain employs TRBV4-1 and TRBJ1-2; possible D gene TRBD1, 5 bases. The CDR3 is 15 amino acids. V shed 3 bases and J shed 0 bases, with 11 bases lying between them. CDR1 MGHRA and CDR2 YSYEKL come from the germline V gene.